Listed below are T cell receptor beta chains from one sample, sequenced in a study of T cells in Graves' hyperthyroidism and ophthalmopathy. TCRdb used MiXCR to reprocess the multiplex PCR reads, holding one entry per CDR3 protein. The sample lists fewer than 750,000 distinct CDR3 sequences, approximately 15% occurring once. Sequencing was done on a sample of blood. All receptors derive from a woman aged 35 to 49 with Graves' ophthalmopathy. Both conserved end residues are part of each CDR3. A D gene is named only where the DNA matches it firmly. A clone size is listed for some rows: how often the clone was seen (once, few, many), or a class if it is expanded.

size	V	D	J	CDR3	DNA
many	TRBV20-1	TRBD2	TRBJ2-7	CSASSGGSGSYEQYF	TGCAGTGCTAGTTCGGGGGGTAGCGGATCCTACGAGCAGTACTTC
many	TRBV6-1	TRBD1	TRBJ1-5	CASNRGQGVSHF	TGTGCCAGTAACAGGGGGCAGGGGGTGAGTCATTTT
-	TRBV6-2/TRBV6-3	-	TRBJ2-5	CASSKGTTGVETQYF	TGTGCCAGCAGTAAAGGGACTACAGGGGTGGAGACCCAGTACTTC
many	TRBV30	-	TRBJ2-2	CAWGQGTGELFF	TGTGCCTGGGGTCAGGGCACCGGGGAGCTGTTTTTT
few	TRBV15	TRBD2	TRBJ2-3	CATSRGAGGTDTQYF	TGTGCCACCAGCAGAGGCGCGGGAGGGACAGATACGCAGTATTTT
few	TRBV11-3	-	TRBJ2-1	CASSLGQLTYNEQFF	TGTGCCAGCAGCTTAGGCCAGCTTACCTACAATGAGCAGTTCTTC
few	TRBV29-1	-	TRBJ1-1	CSVWVRGRAEAFF	TGCAGCGTTTGGGTTAGGGGTAGGGCTGAAGCTTTCTTT
-	TRBV6-1	-	TRBJ1-1	CASSELRTPLFTEAFF	TGTGCCAGCAGTGAATTACGGACGCCCCTTTTCACTGAAGCTTTCTTT
many	TRBV20-1	-	TRBJ1-1	CSAQNPQGAFF	TGCAGTGCTCAAAACCCCCAGGGAGCTTTCTTT
many	TRBV10-3	-	TRBJ1-1	CAIRAGPLLMNTEAFF	TGTGCCATCAGAGCCGGGCCACTATTAATGAACACTGAAGCTTTCTTT
few	TRBV5-1	-	TRBJ2-7	CASSDGTLYEQYF	TGCGCCAGCAGCGACGGGACTCTCTACGAGCAGTACTTC
-	TRBV5-1	TRBD1	TRBJ1-1	CASSLGGQGTEAFF	TGCGCCAGCAGCTTGGGGGGACAGGGGACTGAAGCTTTCTTT
few	TRBV5-1	TRBD2	TRBJ2-7	CASSSIAGLGSYEQYF	TGCGCCAGCAGCTCGATAGCGGGATTGGGGTCCTACGAGCAGTACTTC
many	TRBV7-2	TRBD1	TRBJ1-2	CASSATGGSYGYTF	TGTGCCAGCAGCGCGACAGGGGGGAGCTATGGCTACACCTTC
many	TRBV27	TRBD1	TRBJ2-7	CASSLWKDRGRRTSSYEQYF	TGTGCCAGCAGTTTGTGGAAGGACAGGGGACGCCGAACAAGCTCCTACGAGCAGTACTTC
many	TRBV9	-	TRBJ2-2	CASSVGTKNTGELFF	TGTGCCAGCAGCGTCGGGACAAAGAACACCGGGGAGCTGTTTTTT
many	TRBV12-3/TRBV12-4	-	TRBJ1-1	CASSLEGTQNTEAFF	TGTGCCAGCAGTTTAGAGGGCACACAGAACACTGAAGCTTTCTTT
many	TRBV29-1	-	TRBJ2-2	CSAVTPGMGTGELFF	TGCAGCGCCGTTACCCCAGGAATGGGGACCGGGGAGCTGTTTTTT
-	TRBV20-1	TRBD1	TRBJ1-5	CSARQGMYQPQHF	TGCAGTGCAAGACAGGGTATGTACCAGCCCCAGCATTTT
many	TRBV7-2	-	TRBJ2-7	CASSFEDEQYF	TGTGCCAGCAGCTTCGAGGACGAGCAGTACTTC
many	TRBV28	-	TRBJ1-1	CASSSPWGRNTEAFF	TGTGCCAGCAGTTCCCCCTGGGGGAGGAACACTGAAGCTTTCTTT
many	TRBV27	-	TRBJ2-5	CASSLFQGCETQYF	TGTGCCAGCAGTTTATTCCAGGGGTGCGAGACCCAGTACTTC
few	TRBV12-3/TRBV12-4	-	TRBJ2-7	CASSFLGLSEQYF	TGTGCCAGCAGCTTCCTGGGCCTCTCCGAGCAGTACTTC
-	TRBV6-1	-	TRBJ2-5	CANREGGVPETQYF	TGTGCCAATAGGGAGGGGGGGGTTCCAGAGACCCAGTACTTC
few	TRBV7-9	-	TRBJ2-1	CASSRGEPYNEQFF	TGTGCCAGCAGCCGAGGGGAACCCTACAATGAGCAGTTCTTC
many	TRBV29-1	-	TRBJ2-1	CSVEGTDHNEQFF	TGCAGCGTTGAAGGGACGGACCACAATGAGCAGTTCTTC
many	TRBV12-3/TRBV12-4	-	TRBJ2-7	CASSLREETYEQYF	TGTGCCAGCAGTTTACGCGAGGAAACCTACGAGCAGTACTTC
many	TRBV7-3	TRBD1	TRBJ1-1	CASSLTGDGNTEAFF	TGTGCCAGCAGCTTGACAGGGGATGGGAACACTGAAGCTTTCTTT
many	TRBV19	TRBD1	TRBJ2-5	CASSIGQGASETQYF	TGTGCCAGTAGTATCGGACAGGGGGCGTCGGAGACCCAGTACTTC
-	TRBV11-3	-	TRBJ2-2	CASSLHRATGELFF	TGTGCCAGCAGCTTACACAGGGCCACCGGGGAGCTGTTTTTT
-	TRBV20-1	TRBD2	TRBJ2-4	CSASSGSTKNIQYF	TGCAGTGCGAGTAGCGGGAGTACCAAAAACATTCAGTACTTC
many	TRBV30	TRBD1	TRBJ2-7	CAWSVPGRDRGYEQYF	TGTGCCTGGAGTGTACCGGGCCGGGACAGGGGCTACGAGCAGTACTTC
few	TRBV10-3	-	TRBJ1-5	CAISDTLGGPLSNQPQHF	TGTGCCATCAGTGATACCCTCGGGGGTCCGCTTAGCAATCAGCCCCAGCATTTT
many	TRBV7-8	-	TRBJ1-2	CASSARSQGNGYTF	TGTGCCAGCAGCGCCCGGTCCCAGGGGAATGGCTACACCTTC
many	TRBV4-3	-	TRBJ1-1	CASSQSRDTRTEAFF	TGCGCCAGCAGCCAGAGCAGGGACACCCGGACTGAAGCTTTCTTT
many	TRBV20-1	TRBD1	TRBJ2-7	CSARGDREGSYEQYF	TGCAGTGCTAGAGGCGACAGGGAAGGCTCCTACGAGCAGTACTTC
many	TRBV10-3	-	TRBJ2-7	CAISESSGRYTIASEQYF	TGTGCCATCAGTGAGTCTAGTGGGAGGTACACAATAGCGAGCGAGCAGTACTTC
many	TRBV20-1	TRBD1	TRBJ1-1	CSASGDRVNTEAFF	TGCAGTGCTAGCGGAGACAGGGTGAACACTGAAGCTTTCTTT
many	TRBV7-9	-	TRBJ1-2	CASSPRNRDYGYTF	TGTGCCAGCAGCCCACGGAACAGGGACTATGGCTACACCTTC
few	TRBV3-1	-	TRBJ2-7	CASSQELTYEQYF	TGTGCCAGCAGCCAAGAACTTACCTACGAGCAGTACTTC
many	TRBV12-3/TRBV12-4	-	TRBJ2-5	CASRRGGGETQYF	TGTGCCAGCAGGAGGGGAGGGGGCGAGACCCAGTACTTC
many	TRBV9	TRBD1	TRBJ2-7	CASSPRDREDYEQYF	TGTGCCAGCAGCCCAAGGGACAGGGAAGACTACGAGCAGTACTTC
-	TRBV27	TRBD1	TRBJ1-3	CASSLTGADGNTIYF	TGTGCCAGCAGCCTTACAGGGGCGGACGGAAACACCATATATTTT
many	TRBV29-1	TRBD2	TRBJ2-7	CSVGSSGSLGEQYF	TGCAGCGTTGGTTCGAGCGGGAGTCTGGGCGAGCAGTACTTC
many	TRBV20-1	TRBD1	TRBJ2-5	CSARTPTGGLETQYF	TGCAGTGCTCGAACCCCTACAGGGGGCTTAGAGACCCAGTACTTC
many	TRBV28	TRBD2	TRBJ2-7	CASSSPNSGRVVYEQYF	TGTGCCAGCAGCTCCCCTAATAGCGGGAGGGTTGTGTACGAGCAGTACTTC
many	TRBV15	-	TRBJ1-3	CATSRGGGLGNTIYF	TGTGCCACCAGCAGAGGAGGAGGGCTCGGAAACACCATATATTTT
few	TRBV29-1	TRBD1	TRBJ2-7	CSVEDTGGAFYEQYF	TGCAGCGTTGAAGATACAGGGGGCGCCTTCTACGAGCAGTACTTC
many	TRBV6-5	TRBD1	TRBJ2-7	CASIKYRGQAYEQYF	TGTGCCAGCATTAAATACAGGGGGCAAGCCTACGAGCAGTACTTC
-	TRBV6-2/TRBV6-3	TRBD2	TRBJ2-3	CASSPLSLAGTRDTQYF	TGTGCCAGCTCCCCCCTCAGCCTAGCGGGTACCAGAGATACGCAGTATTTT
many	TRBV7-8	-	TRBJ1-5	CASSAILAGLQPQHF	TGTGCCAGCAGCGCCATACTGGCGGGCCTACAGCCCCAGCATTTT
-	TRBV9	-	TRBJ2-3	CASSENRETSTDTQYF	TGTGCCAGCAGCGAGAACAGAGAAACTAGCACAGATACGCAGTATTTT
once	TRBV13	TRBD2	TRBJ2-5	CASSVTLAGQQETQYF	TGTGCCAGCAGCGTAACATTAGCGGGGCAACAAGAGACCCAGTACTTC
-	TRBV12-3/TRBV12-4	-	TRBJ2-7	CASSSLFYEQYF	TGTGCCAGCAGTTCCTTATTCTACGAGCAGTACTTC
many	TRBV24-1	-	TRBJ2-5	CATSAGAGPTQETQYF	TGTGCCACCAGTGCGGGGGCAGGACCAACCCAAGAGACCCAGTACTTC